The 4 T cell receptor beta chains given below trace back to one sample, sequenced in a study of blood T cell repertoires in COVID-19. TCRdb's table, derived via immunoSEQ multiplex PCR, lists solely in-frame clones and lacks some. The table includes about 170,000 clones, about 86% detected once. The sequenced material came from peripheral blood. These receptors were collected from an older woman with COVID-19, enrolled during active disease.

The chain carries TRBV18 and TRBJ2-7, with 10 bases aligning to TRBD1. This CDR3 comprises 15 residues. Germline trimming cut 3 bases from V and 5 bases from J; bases unmatched to any gene: 7. CDR1 KGHSH and CDR2 LQKENI come from the germline V gene. The DNA for the CDR3 is TGTGCCAGCTCACCTCAGACAGGGGGCATCGACGAGCAGTACTTC. It yields the protein CASSPQTGGIDEQYF.

The chain couples TRBV19 to TRBJ2-7, with a weak D call TRBD2 (6 bases). V was clipped by 3 bases and J by 2 bases, with 14 bases between them. The length of the CDR3 is 15 residues. Germline CDR1 is LNHDA and CDR2 is SQIVND (reference sequence). This chain's CDR3 is CASSIADGGTYEQYF. CDR3 nucleotide sequence: TGTGCCAGTAGTATTGCGGACGGGGGAACCTACGAGCAGTACTTC.

J is TRBJ2-7 and V is TRBV21-1; the table gives TRBD2 as D, unverified against the DNA. TRBV21-1 is tagged as a pseudogene. The CDR3 is made up of 14 amino acids. The CDR3 sequence: CASSVKPLPYEQYF. Here the CDR3 DNA reads TGTGCCAGCAGCGTTAAGCCGCTACCCTACGAGCAGTACTTC.

V and J are TRBV7-3 and TRBJ1-6; 7 nucleotides line up with TRBD1. Germline V lookup: CDR1 SGHTA, CDR2 FQGTGA. The CDR3 is 15 residues long. V lost 5 bases and J lost 10; bases outside the gene matches: 11. The CDR3, as DNA: TGTGCCAGCAGCCCCGACAGGGAAGTAAGATCACCCCTCCACTTT. It translates to CASSPDREVRSPLHF.